This T cell receptor (beta chain) derives from a study of blood T cell repertoires in COVID-19. Assay used: immunoSEQ multiplex PCR; TCRdb lists only in-frame clones, some missing. This table holds around 24,000 clones, 90% found once. This clone appeared a few times. CDR3 size: 15 residues. Looked up from germline, CDR1 is SNHLY and CDR2 is FYNNEI. Losses at the gene ends were 1 base for V and 6 bases for J; bases not matched to a gene: 6. Sample: peripheral blood. The source is a human donor in a cohort sampled during active COVID-19. This chain connects TRBV2 to TRBJ1-5; 7 bases agree with TRBD1. The CDR3 reads CASSEGVGGPQPQHF. The DNA of the CDR3 is TGTGCCAGCAGTGAAGGCGTAGGGGGCCCTCAGCCCCAGCATTTT.